The clone carrying this TCR beta chain was counted a single time. The data originate from a study of blood T cell repertoires in COVID-19. Study information: Sites in the United States, Italy and Spain provided acute and convalescent COVID-19 samples. PBMCs, B-cell-depleted T cells, or T cells were the source of the cDNA or gDNA that made up the material.

There are 12 residues in the CDR3. Trimming stripped 4 bases from V and 3 bases from J, with 6 bases between. CDR1 is WNHNN, CDR2 SYGVQD, per germline (reference sequence). In the original processing: Estimates of nucleated cell counts were drawn from the amplification of reference gene primers. The method was immunoSEQ multiplex PCR; TCRdb's version includes in-frame clones alone and lacks a portion of them. The V and J calls and clone size are taken from that table; D and trimming were inferred from the DNA. The sample consists of 140,000 to 150,000 clones, approximately 86% of them appearing once.

The sequencing sample was made of peripheral blood. V usage is TRBV10-1 and J usage is TRBJ1-2, with a tentative D call TRBD1 (6 bases). This clonotype was obtained from a woman aged 40-49 years with active or convalescent COVID-19. This chain's CDR3 is CASSAGDYGYTF. CDR3 coding DNA: TGCGCCAGCAGTGCAGGGGACTATGGCTACACCTTC.